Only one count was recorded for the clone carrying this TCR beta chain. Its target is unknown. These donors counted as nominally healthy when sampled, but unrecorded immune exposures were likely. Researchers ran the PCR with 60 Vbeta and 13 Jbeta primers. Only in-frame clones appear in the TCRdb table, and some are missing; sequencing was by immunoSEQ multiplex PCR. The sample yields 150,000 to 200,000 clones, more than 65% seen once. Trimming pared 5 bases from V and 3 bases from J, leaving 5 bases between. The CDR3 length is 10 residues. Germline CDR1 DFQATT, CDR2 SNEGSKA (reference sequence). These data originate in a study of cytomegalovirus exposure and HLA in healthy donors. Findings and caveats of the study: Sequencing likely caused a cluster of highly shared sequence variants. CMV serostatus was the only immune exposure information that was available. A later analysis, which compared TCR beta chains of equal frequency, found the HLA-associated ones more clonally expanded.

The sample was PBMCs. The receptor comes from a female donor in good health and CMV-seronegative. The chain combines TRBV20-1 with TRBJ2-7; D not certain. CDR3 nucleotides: TGCAGTGCTGCCAGCTACGAGCAGTACTTC. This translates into CSAASYEQYF.